Sequencing of this T cell receptor beta chain was carried out in a study of T-cell memory formation after mild COVID-19. In this sample, this clonotype turned up a few times. As yet, its antigen is unknown. TCRdb reanalysed the 5' RACE reads using MiXCR and keeps one entry per CDR3 protein. The sample records approximately 150,000 distinct CDR3 sequences, 10% to 15% being singletons. Study-level findings and limits: Contracting CD4+ clones were located mainly in CM and EM, and CD8+ clones in EMRA. Some clones that responded turned up in pre-infection memory, which suggests that cross-reactive memory joined in.

The sequenced sample consisted of PBMCs or a T cell subset sorted from them (not recorded which). This TCR was recovered from a man aged 18 to 29 who had mild COVID-19 (a few samples of this study predate the infection). Cell type and time point are not known.

The CDR3 DNA reads as TGTGCCAGCAGCACAACTCAGCAGGGGAACATTCAGTACTTC. Encoded protein: CASSTTQQGNIQYF. The chain is built from TRBV5-5 and TRBJ2-4; a weak D match, TRBD1 (6 bases). V lost 4 bases, J lost 7 bases, and 15 bases lay in between. Per the germline V gene, CDR1 is SGHKS and CDR2 is YYEKEE (reference sequence). The CDR3 covers 14 residues.